These T cell receptor beta chains were read from a single sample in a study of T cells in Graves' hyperthyroidism and ophthalmopathy. Each CDR3 protein is one row after TCRdb ran MiXCR on the multiplex PCR reads. The sample includes about 610,000 distinct CDR3 sequences, approximately 15% of them seen just once. The sample was blood. The receptors shown here come from a woman between 35 and 50 years old with Graves' ophthalmopathy. Both conserved end residues are part of each CDR3. The order of the fields is CDR3 protein, CDR3 DNA, clone size, V gene, D gene, J gene. The D gene is left open where the match is weak. Clone size is not always given. Where it is, it says once, few, many or a class for expanded clones.

CASSINGDGTDTQYF | TGTGCCAGTAGTATTAACGGGGACGGGACAGATACGCAGTATTTT | few | TRBV19 | NA | TRBJ2-3
CSVLDRDEKLFF | TGCAGCGTTCTGGACAGGGATGAAAAACTGTTTTTT | many | TRBV29-1 | TRBD1 | TRBJ1-4
CASRQPGQGYEQYF | TGTGCCAGCAGACAACCGGGACAGGGCTACGAGCAGTACTTC | few | TRBV28 | TRBD1 | TRBJ2-7
CSARDSQGGNTEAFF | TGCAGTGCTAGAGATAGCCAGGGGGGTAACACTGAAGCTTTCTTT | NA | TRBV20-1 | TRBD1 | TRBJ1-1
CAISERTGGPGETQYF | TGTGCCATCAGTGAGCGGACAGGGGGCCCAGGGGAGACCCAGTACTTC | NA | TRBV11-2 | TRBD1 | TRBJ2-5
CASSLRVAREQYF | TGTGCCAGCAGCTTGAGGGTCGCACGGGAGCAGTACTTC | NA | TRBV11-2 | NA | TRBJ2-7
CASSTGAYGYTF | TGTGCCAGCAGCACCGGGGCATATGGCTACACCTTC | few | TRBV9 | NA | TRBJ1-2
CASSQDRQGPGELFF | TGTGCCAGCAGCCAAGATCGCCAGGGGCCCGGGGAGCTGTTTTTT | NA | TRBV4-2 | NA | TRBJ2-2
CASSLMGRSRETQYF | TGTGCCAGCAGCTTAATGGGAAGGAGTCGCGAGACCCAGTACTTC | NA | TRBV7-2 | NA | TRBJ2-5
CASSRPDNQPQHF | TGTGCCAGCAGTCGACCAGACAATCAGCCCCAGCATTTT | many | TRBV2 | NA | TRBJ1-5
CASRPDGSSYEQYF | TGTGCCAGCAGACCTGACGGGTCCTCCTACGAGCAGTACTTC | many | TRBV3-1 | NA | TRBJ2-7
CASKAGAFEKLFF | TGTGCCAGCAAGGCAGGGGCTTTCGAAAAACTGTTTTTT | many | TRBV2 | NA | TRBJ1-4
CASSQRHFPNQPQHF | TGCGCCAGCAGCCAAAGACATTTCCCCAATCAGCCCCAGCATTTT | many | TRBV4-1 | NA | TRBJ1-5
CSVGQSYGYTF | TGCAGTGTAGGTCAGAGCTATGGCTACACCTTC | many | TRBV20-1 | NA | TRBJ1-2
CASSSPSDNTGELFF | TGTGCCAGCAGCTCCCCTTCGGATAACACCGGGGAGCTGTTTTTT | few | TRBV7-6 | NA | TRBJ2-2
CASSPFWDRVSAGELFF | TGTGCCAGCAGTCCCTTCTGGGACAGGGTCTCCGCCGGGGAGCTGTTTTTT | NA | TRBV6-1 | TRBD1 | TRBJ2-2